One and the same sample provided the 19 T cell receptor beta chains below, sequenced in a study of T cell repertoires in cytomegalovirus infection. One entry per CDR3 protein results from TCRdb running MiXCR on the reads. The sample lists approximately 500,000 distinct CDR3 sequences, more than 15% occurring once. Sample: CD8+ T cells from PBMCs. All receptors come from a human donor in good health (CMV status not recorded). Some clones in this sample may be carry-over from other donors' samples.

The CDR3 sequence: CASSQDLGRENEQYF. The CDR3 bases are TGCGCCAGCAGCCAAGATTTAGGTAGGGAGAACGAGCAGTACTTC. The gene calls are TRBV4-1 and TRBJ2-7, with D perhaps TRBD2 (5 bases). Trimming took 0 bases from V and 5 from J, leaving 14 bases between them. Germline CDR1 reads MGHRA; CDR2 reads YSYEKL. This CDR3 has 15 amino acids.

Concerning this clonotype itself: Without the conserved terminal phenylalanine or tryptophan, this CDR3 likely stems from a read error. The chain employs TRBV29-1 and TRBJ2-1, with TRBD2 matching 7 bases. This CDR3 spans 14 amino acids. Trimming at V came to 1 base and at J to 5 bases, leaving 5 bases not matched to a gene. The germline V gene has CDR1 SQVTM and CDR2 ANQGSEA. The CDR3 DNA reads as TGCAGCGTTGAAGTGCCTAGCGGAAACAATGAGCAGTTCTTA. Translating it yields CSVEVPSGNNEQFL.

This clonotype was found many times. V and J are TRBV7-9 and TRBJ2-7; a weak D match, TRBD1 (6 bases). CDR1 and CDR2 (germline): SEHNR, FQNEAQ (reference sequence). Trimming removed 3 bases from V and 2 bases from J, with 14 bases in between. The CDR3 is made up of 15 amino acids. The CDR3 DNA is TGTGCCAGCAGCTTCGGACAGACAGTTACCTACGAGCAGTACTTC. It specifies CASSFGQTVTYEQYF. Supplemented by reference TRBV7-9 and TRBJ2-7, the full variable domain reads DTGVSQNPRHKITKRGQNVTFRCDPISEHNRLYWYRQTLGQGPEFLTYFQNEAQLEKSRLLSDRFSAERPKGSFSTLEIQRTEQGDSAMYLCASSFGQTVTYEQYFGPGTRLTVT.

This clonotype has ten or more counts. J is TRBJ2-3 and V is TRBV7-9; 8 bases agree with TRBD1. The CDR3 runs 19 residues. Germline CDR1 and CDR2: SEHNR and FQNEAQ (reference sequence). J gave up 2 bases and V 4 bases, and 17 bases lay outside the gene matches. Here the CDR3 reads CASSSQGTGDYQITDTQYF. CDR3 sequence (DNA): TGTGCCAGCAGCTCCCAAGGGACAGGAGATTACCAAATCACAGATACGCAGTATTTT. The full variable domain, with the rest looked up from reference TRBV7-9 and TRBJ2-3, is DTGVSQNPRHKITKRGQNVTFRCDPISEHNRLYWYRQTLGQGPEFLTYFQNEAQLEKSRLLSDRFSAERPKGSFSTLEIQRTEQGDSAMYLCASSSQGTGDYQITDTQYFGPGTRLTVL.

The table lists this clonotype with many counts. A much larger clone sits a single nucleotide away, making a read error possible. CDR3 amino acids: CASSSGTSGGDEQFF. The CDR3 DNA is TGTGCCAGCAGCTCCGGGACTAGCGGGGGGGATGAGCAGTTCTTC. J is TRBJ2-1 and V is TRBV7-3; 16 bases align to TRBD2. CDR3 length: 15 amino acids. CDR1 is SGHTA, CDR2 FQGTGA, per germline. Germline trimming cut 4 bases from V and 8 bases from J; bases unmatched to any gene: 2.

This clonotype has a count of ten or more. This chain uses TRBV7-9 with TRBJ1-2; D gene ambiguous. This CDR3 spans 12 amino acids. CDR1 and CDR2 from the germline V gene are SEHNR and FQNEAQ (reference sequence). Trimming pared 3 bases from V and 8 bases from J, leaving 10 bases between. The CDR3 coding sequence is TGTGCCAGCAGCTTGGACTTAAGGGGCTACACCTTC. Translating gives CASSLDLRGYTF.

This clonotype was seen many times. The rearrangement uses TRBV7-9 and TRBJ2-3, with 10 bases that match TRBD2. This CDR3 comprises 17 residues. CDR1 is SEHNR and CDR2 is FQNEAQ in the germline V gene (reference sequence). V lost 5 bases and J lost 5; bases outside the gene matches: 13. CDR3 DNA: TGTGCCAGCAGCGGCCAGCAGCGGGAGGGCCAGGGAGATACGCAGTATTTT. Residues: CASSGQQREGQGDTQYF.

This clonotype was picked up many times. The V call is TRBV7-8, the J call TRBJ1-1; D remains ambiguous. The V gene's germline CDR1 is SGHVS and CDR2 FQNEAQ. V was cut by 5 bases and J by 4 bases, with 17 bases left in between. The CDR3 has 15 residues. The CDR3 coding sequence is TGTGCCAGCAGCCCTCGGGCCGAGGGAACCACTGAAGCTTTCTTT. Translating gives CASSPRAEGTTEAFF.

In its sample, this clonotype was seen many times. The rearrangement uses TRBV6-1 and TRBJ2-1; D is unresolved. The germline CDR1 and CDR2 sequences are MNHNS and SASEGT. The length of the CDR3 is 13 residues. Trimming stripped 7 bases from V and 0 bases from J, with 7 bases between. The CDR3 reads CASTPGSYNEQFF. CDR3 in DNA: TGTGCCAGCACTCCCGGCTCCTACAATGAGCAGTTCTTC.

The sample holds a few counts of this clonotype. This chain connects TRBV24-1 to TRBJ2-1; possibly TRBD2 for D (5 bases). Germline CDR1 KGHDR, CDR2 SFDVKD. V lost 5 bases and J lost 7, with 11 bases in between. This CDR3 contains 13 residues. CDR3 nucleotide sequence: TGTGCCACCAGTGCTGGAGGATTTAATGAGCAGTTCTTC. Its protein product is CATSAGGFNEQFF.

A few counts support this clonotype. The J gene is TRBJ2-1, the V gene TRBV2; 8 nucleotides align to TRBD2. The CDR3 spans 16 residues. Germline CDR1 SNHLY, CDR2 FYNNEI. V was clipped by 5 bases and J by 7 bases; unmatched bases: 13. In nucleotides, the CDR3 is TGTGCCAGCAGTCTGGGGAGCGGGAGAACTCGAAATGAGCAGTTCTTC. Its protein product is CASSLGSGRTRNEQFF.

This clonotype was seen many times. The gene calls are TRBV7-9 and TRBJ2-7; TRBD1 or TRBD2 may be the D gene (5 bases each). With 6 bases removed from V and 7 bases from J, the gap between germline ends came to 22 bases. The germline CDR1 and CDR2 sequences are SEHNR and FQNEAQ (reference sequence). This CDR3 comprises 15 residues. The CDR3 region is CASSHPGRGLGEQYF. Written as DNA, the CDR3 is TGTGCCAGCAGTCATCCGGGACGGGGTTTGGGGGAGCAGTACTTC. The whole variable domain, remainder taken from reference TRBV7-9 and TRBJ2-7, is DTGVSQNPRHKITKRGQNVTFRCDPISEHNRLYWYRQTLGQGPEFLTYFQNEAQLEKSRLLSDRFSAERPKGSFSTLEIQRTEQGDSAMYLCASSHPGRGLGEQYFGPGTRLTVT.

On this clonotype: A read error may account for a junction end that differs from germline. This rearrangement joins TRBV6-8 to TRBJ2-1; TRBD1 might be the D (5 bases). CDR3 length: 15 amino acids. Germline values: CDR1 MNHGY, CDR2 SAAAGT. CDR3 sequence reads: CASSSSSPLPNEQGF. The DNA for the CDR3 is TGTGCCAGCAGTTCAAGCTCACCCCTCCCCAATGAGCAGGGATTC.

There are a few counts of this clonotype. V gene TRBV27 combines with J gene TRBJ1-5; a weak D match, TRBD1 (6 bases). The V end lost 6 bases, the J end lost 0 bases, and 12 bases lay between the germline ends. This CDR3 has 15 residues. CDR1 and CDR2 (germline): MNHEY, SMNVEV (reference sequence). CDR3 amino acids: CASSRDNYSNQPQHF. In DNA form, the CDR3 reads TGTGCCAGCAGCCGGGACAATTATAGCAATCAGCCCCAGCATTTT.

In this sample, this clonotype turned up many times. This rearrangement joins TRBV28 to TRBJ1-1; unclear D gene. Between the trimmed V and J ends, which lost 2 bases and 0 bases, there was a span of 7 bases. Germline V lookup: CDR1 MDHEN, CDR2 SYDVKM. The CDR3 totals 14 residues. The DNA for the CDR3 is TGTGCCAGCAGTTTAGATCCAGTGAACACTGAAGCTTTCTTT. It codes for CASSLDPVNTEAFF.

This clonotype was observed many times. CDR3 coding DNA: TGTGCCAGCAGCCTCCGGTGGCGCGGGACAGATACGCAGTATTTT. It is translated as CASSLRWRGTDTQYF. This chain uses TRBV7-2 with TRBJ2-3, with D possibly matching TRBD2 (5 bases). Germline CDR1 is SGHTA and CDR2 is FQGNSA. Trimming took 5 bases from V and 3 from J, leaving 15 bases between them. The CDR3 totals 15 residues.

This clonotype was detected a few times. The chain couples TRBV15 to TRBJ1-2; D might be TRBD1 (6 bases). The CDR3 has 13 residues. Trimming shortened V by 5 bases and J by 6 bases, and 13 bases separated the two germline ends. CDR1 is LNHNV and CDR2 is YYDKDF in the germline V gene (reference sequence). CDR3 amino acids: CATSGDRSDGYTF. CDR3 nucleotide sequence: TGTGCCACCAGCGGCGACAGGTCGGATGGCTACACCTTC.

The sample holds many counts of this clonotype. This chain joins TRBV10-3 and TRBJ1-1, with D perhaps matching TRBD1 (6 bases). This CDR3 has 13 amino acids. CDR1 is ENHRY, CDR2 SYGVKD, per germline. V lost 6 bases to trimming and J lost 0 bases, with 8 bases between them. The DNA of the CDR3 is TGTGCCATCAGGGACAGCATGAACACTGAAGCTTTCTTT. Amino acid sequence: CAIRDSMNTEAFF.

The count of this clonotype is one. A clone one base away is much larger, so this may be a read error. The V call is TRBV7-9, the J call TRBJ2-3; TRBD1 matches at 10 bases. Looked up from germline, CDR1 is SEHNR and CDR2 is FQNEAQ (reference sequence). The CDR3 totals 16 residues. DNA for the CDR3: TGTGCCAGCAGCCGGGACAGGGGATTTTCCACAGATACGAAGTATTTT. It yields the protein CASSRDRGFSTDTKYF.